Described below is a single T cell receptor beta chain sequence and its context. Its antigen is unknown. The data were taken from a study of cytomegalovirus exposure and HLA in healthy donors. The study, taken as a whole, reports: Productive status was seen about 90% or about 30% of the time for most TCR beta V segments in an earlier analysis.

Use of 60 Vbeta and 13 Jbeta primers characterized the PCR. Measured with immunoSEQ multiplex PCR; TCRdb has only the in-frame clones, and not every one. Altogether around 140,000 clones are present, nearly 90% being singletons, with the ten largest covering around 0.54%. Germline CDR1 is PRHDT and CDR2 is FYEKMQ (reference sequence). CDR3 length equals 18 residues. V was shortened by 0 bases and J by 7 bases, with 22 bases between the two germline ends. The chain joins TRBV13 to TRBJ1-5; TRBD1 might be the D (5 bases). The sequencing sample was made of PBMCs. This clonotype was obtained from a middle-aged woman in good health and CMV-seronegative. CDR3 region: CASSLGRGTSTTDQPQHF. CDR3 coding DNA: TGTGCCAGCAGCTTAGGCCGCGGGACGTCAACAACCGACCAGCCCCAGCATTTT.